The source of this T cell receptor (beta chain) is a study of blood T cells in healthy people across ages. Points on this clonotype: The antigen is unknown.

The CDR3 contains 12 residues. CDR1 and CDR2 (germline): MNHEY, SVGEGT. V shed 8 bases and J shed 4 bases, with 11 bases lying between them. Alongside a J-beta primer mix, a sample-barcoded 5' primer served in a second PCR lasting roughly 7 to 11 cycles. Unique molecular identifiers of 12 random nucleotides labeled each cDNA. TCRdb independently ran MiXCR on the 5' RACE reads; one entry per CDR3 protein. The table shows over a million distinct CDR3 sequences, with about 45% occurring only once. Overall study findings and caveats: The recorded TCR beta diversity per million T cells decreased in a roughly linear manner with age. Unsorted PBMCs blocked a conclusive comparison of naive and antigen-experienced cells.

The sequence came from a woman under 30 in good health. V and J are TRBV6-2 or TRBV6-3 and TRBJ1-1; D unclear. Sample: blood. The CDR3 reads CASGLIGTEAFF. The CDR3 region has the DNA TGTGCCAGCGGCCTAATAGGCACTGAAGCTTTCTTT.